This entry lists 21 T cell receptor beta chains sequenced from one sample in a study of T-cell memory formation after mild COVID-19. TCRdb redid the calling of the 5' RACE reads with MiXCR, one entry per CDR3 protein. The sample lists roughly 610,000 distinct CDR3 sequences; 17% were seen once. Sequencing was done on a sample of PBMCs or a T cell subset sorted from them (not recorded which). Receptors were obtained from an adult woman who had mild COVID-19 (a few samples of this study predate the infection). Cell type and time point are not known.

The chain carries TRBV24-1 and TRBJ2-2, with D tentatively TRBD1 (5 bases). V shed 1 base and J shed 0 bases, with 11 bases lying between them. The CDR3 runs 17 residues. From germline, CDR1 is KGHDR and CDR2 SFDVKD. In DNA, the CDR3 is TGTGCCACCAGTGATTTAACCCCACAGGCGAACACCGGGGAGCTGTTTTTT. It translates to CATSDLTPQANTGELFF.

There are a few counts of this clonotype. The chain uses TRBV6-5 and TRBJ1-1; D is unresolved. This CDR3 has 15 amino acids. V lost 6 bases, J lost 4 bases, and 18 bases lay in between. Germline V gene data show CDR1 as MNHEY and CDR2 as SVGAGI. CDR3 nucleotide sequence: TGTGCCAGCAGCCTAAAGGCGGATTGGGGCACTGAAGCTTTCTTT. It encodes CASSLKADWGTEAFF.

This clonotype was seen only a few times. The chain joins TRBV12-3 or TRBV12-4 to TRBJ1-1; perhaps TRBD1 as D (6 bases). V gave up 6 bases and J gave up 0 bases, with 11 bases separating them. The CDR3 is made up of 14 amino acids. CDR3 nucleotide sequence: TGTGCCAGCAGGGAACAGGGCTTGAACACTGAAGCTTTCTTT. It codes for CASREQGLNTEAFF.

J is TRBJ1-5 and V is TRBV6-6, with a tentative D call TRBD1 (6 bases). Germline values: CDR1 MNHNY, CDR2 SVGAGI (reference sequence). Trimming left V 3 bases short and J 3 bases short, with 15 bases between. The CDR3 extends over 16 amino acids. The CDR3 is CASSYAWDIANQPQHF. As DNA, the CDR3 is TGTGCCAGCAGTTATGCCTGGGACATTGCCAATCAGCCCCAGCATTTT.

This clonotype has only a few counts. The CDR3 spells CATSDTGTAYNEQFF. Here the CDR3 DNA reads TGTGCCACCAGTGATACCGGGACAGCATACAATGAGCAGTTCTTC. The chain uses TRBV24-1 and TRBJ2-1; the match to TRBD1 covers 7 bases. CDR3 length: 15 residues. V gave up 3 bases and J gave up 4 bases; unmatched junction bases: 5. Germline CDR1 reads KGHDR; CDR2 reads SFDVKD.

This clonotype was observed many times. The J gene is TRBJ2-1, the V gene TRBV29-1; D possibly corresponds to TRBD2 (6 bases). V was trimmed by 4 bases and J by 7 bases, leaving 11 bases between them. Germline V gene lookup returns CDR1 SQVTM and CDR2 ANQGSEA. The CDR3 covers 12 residues. CDR3 sequence reads: CSVAAAGNEQFF. The CDR3 nucleotides are TGCAGCGTTGCTGCGGCGGGGAATGAGCAGTTCTTC.

In DNA form, the CDR3 reads TGTGCCAGCAATGCGAGACAGGTGGGCCCCTATGGCTACACCTTC. Translated, it gives CASNARQVGPYGYTF. V gene TRBV2 combines with J gene TRBJ1-2; TRBD1 might be the D (6 bases). The V gene lost 7 bases and the J gene lost 4 bases, with 19 bases spanning the gap. The CDR3 runs 15 residues. Germline lookup yields CDR1 SNHLY and CDR2 FYNNEI.

This sequence joins TRBV19 and TRBJ1-1; no clear D gene. Germline V gene lookup returns CDR1 LNHDA and CDR2 SQIVND (reference sequence). The CDR3 is made up of 15 amino acids. Trimming took off 3 bases at V and 0 bases at J, with 11 bases between the two ends. Written as DNA, the CDR3 is TGTGCCAGTAGTATTAAAGGAGGGTTGAACACTGAAGCTTTCTTT. It encodes CASSIKGGLNTEAFF.

The chain uses TRBV6-1 and TRBJ2-7; D perhaps matches TRBD2 (6 bases). The CDR3 is made up of 10 amino acids. From germline, CDR1 is MNHNS and CDR2 SASEGT. Trimming stripped 8 bases from V and 7 bases from J, with 9 bases between. CDR3 sequence: CASRRGEQYF. CDR3 bases: TGTGCCAGCCGCCGGGGGGAGCAGTACTTC.

In the case of this clonotype: The junction and the germline gene differ at one end; a read error may be behind it. The chain links TRBV6-1 to TRBJ1-2; no firm D call. Germline assignment: CDR1 MNHNS and CDR2 SASEGT. There are 13 residues in the CDR3. The CDR3 loop is CASSEAGNYCYTF. The DNA of the CDR3 is TGTGCCAGCAGTGAAGCGGGGAACTATTGCTACACCTTC.

The chain has TRBV12-3 or TRBV12-4 and TRBJ2-7; D is uncertain. The CDR3 is 12 residues long. Trimming removed 8 bases from V and 2 bases from J, with 10 bases in between. CDR3 sequence (DNA): TGTGCCAGCCAAAGGAGTACCTACGAGCAGTACTTC. Translated, it gives CASQRSTYEQYF.

The chain carries TRBV7-9 and TRBJ1-6; maybe TRBD1 (5 bases). The CDR3 runs to 13 residues. V shed 5 bases and J shed 8 bases, with 10 bases lying between them. The germline V gene encodes CDR1 SEHNR and CDR2 FQNEAQ (reference sequence). CDR3 residues: CASSRTPDSPLHF. Written as DNA, the CDR3 is TGTGCCAGCAGCCGGACACCGGATTCACCCCTCCACTTT.

This clonotype showed up just a few times. The chain links TRBV6-1 to TRBJ1-2; tentative D call: TRBD1 (5 bases). This CDR3 is 15 amino acids long. Per germline, CDR1 MNHNS and CDR2 SASEGT. V lost 3 bases and J lost 4, with 15 bases in between. The CDR3 DNA reads as TGTGCCAGCAGTGATTGGGGGGGACCCACCTATGGCTACACCTTC. Its translation is CASSDWGGPTYGYTF.

The table lists this clonotype with a few counts. The chain uses TRBV20-1 and TRBJ1-5; D remains unclear. The CDR3 extends over 15 amino acids. V lost 6 bases and J 0 bases, leaving 15 bases between the germline ends. From germline, CDR1 is DFQATT and CDR2 SNEGSKA (reference sequence). The CDR3 region is CSAYRLGNSNQPQHF. DNA of the CDR3: TGCAGTGCCTATCGTCTAGGGAATAGCAATCAGCCCCAGCATTTT.

This clonotype was observed a few times. This chain joins TRBV13 and TRBJ1-6; D is uncertain. V lost 1 base and J lost 6, with 7 bases in between. From germline, CDR1 is PRHDT and CDR2 FYEKMQ (reference sequence). The CDR3 consists of 14 residues. For the CDR3, the DNA is TGTGCCAGCAGCTTAGTGGCAGGTAATTCACCCCTCCACTTT. Its protein product is CASSLVAGNSPLHF.

This clonotype was found a few times. This chain joins TRBV5-5 and TRBJ1-4; D might be TRBD1 (5 bases). Looked up from germline, CDR1 is SGHKS and CDR2 is YYEKEE (reference sequence). V was clipped by 3 bases and J by 5 bases, with 14 bases between them. The CDR3 length is 15 residues. The chain's CDR3 is CASSWGNRLNEKLFF. In DNA, the CDR3 is TGTGCCAGCAGCTGGGGGAACAGGCTGAATGAAAAACTGTTTTTT.

This chain joins TRBV7-9 and TRBJ2-7; 7 bases line up with TRBD1. Germline V gene data show CDR1 as SEHNR and CDR2 as FQNEAQ (reference sequence). The CDR3 sequence is 15 residues long. Trimming at V came to 4 bases and at J to 2 bases, leaving 8 bases not matched to a gene. The CDR3 loop is CASSWDRGWTYEQYF. For the CDR3, the DNA is TGTGCCAGCAGCTGGGACAGAGGATGGACCTACGAGCAGTACTTC.

The sample holds one count of this clonotype. The chain joins TRBV6-2 or TRBV6-3 to TRBJ2-2, with D possibly being TRBD1 (5 bases). The CDR3 has 17 residues. V was cut by 6 bases and J by 2 bases, with 19 bases left in between. Germline CDR1 and CDR2: MNHEY and SVGEGT. The CDR3 sequence: CASSLPVGRVNTGELFF. DNA for the CDR3: TGTGCCAGCAGCCTCCCCGTCGGCAGGGTTAACACCGGGGAGCTGTTTTTT.

This clonotype was seen a few times. V gene TRBV2 combines with J gene TRBJ2-2, with TRBD2 as a possible D gene (5 bases). CDR1 and CDR2 (germline): SNHLY, FYNNEI. Trimming cost V 6 bases and J 7 bases, with 12 bases left between them. This CDR3 comprises 13 residues. The CDR3 region has the DNA TGTGCCAGCAGGGCCCCCGGGGACGGGGAGCTGTTTTTT. Encoded protein: CASRAPGDGELFF.

This clonotype was counted at least ten times. The chain recombines TRBV12-3 or TRBV12-4 with TRBJ1-2; D ambiguous. Trimming stripped 2 bases from V and 4 bases from J, with 11 bases between. The CDR3 is made up of 14 amino acids. DNA of the CDR3: TGTGCCAGCAGTTTAAGACACACAGCCTATGGCTACACCTTC. Translated: CASSLRHTAYGYTF.

The rearrangement uses TRBV6-2 or TRBV6-3 and TRBJ2-1; weak D call: TRBD2 (6 bases). V was trimmed by 2 bases and J by 0 bases, leaving 11 bases between them. The CDR3 consists of 16 residues. Germline lookup yields CDR1 MNHEY and CDR2 SVGEGT. CDR3 bases: TGTGCCAGCAGTTACCGGGGGTTTAGCTCCTACAATGAGCAGTTCTTC. Its protein product is CASSYRGFSSYNEQFF.